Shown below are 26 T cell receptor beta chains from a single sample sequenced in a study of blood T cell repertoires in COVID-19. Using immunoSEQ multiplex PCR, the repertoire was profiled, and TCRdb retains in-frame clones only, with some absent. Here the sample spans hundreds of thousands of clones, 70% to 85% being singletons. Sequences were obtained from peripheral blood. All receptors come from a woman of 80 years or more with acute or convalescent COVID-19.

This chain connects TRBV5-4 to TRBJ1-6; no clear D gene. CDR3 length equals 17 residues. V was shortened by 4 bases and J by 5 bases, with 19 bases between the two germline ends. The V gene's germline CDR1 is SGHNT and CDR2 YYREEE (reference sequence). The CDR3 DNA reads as TGTGCCAGCAGCCCTCGGCCCCCGGGAAGGAATAATTCACCCCTCCACTTT. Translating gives CASSPRPPGRNNSPLHF.

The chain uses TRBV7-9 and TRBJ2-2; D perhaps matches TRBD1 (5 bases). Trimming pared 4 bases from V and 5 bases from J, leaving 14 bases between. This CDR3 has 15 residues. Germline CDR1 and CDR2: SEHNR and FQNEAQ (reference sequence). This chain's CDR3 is CASSSQGLRTGELFF. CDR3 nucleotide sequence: TGTGCCAGCAGCTCCCAGGGTTTGCGGACCGGGGAGCTGTTTTTT. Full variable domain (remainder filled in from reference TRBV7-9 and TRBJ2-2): DTGVSQNPRHKITKRGQNVTFRCDPISEHNRLYWYRQTLGQGPEFLTYFQNEAQLEKSRLLSDRFSAERPKGSFSTLEIQRTEQGDSAMYLCASSSQGLRTGELFFGEGSRLTVL.

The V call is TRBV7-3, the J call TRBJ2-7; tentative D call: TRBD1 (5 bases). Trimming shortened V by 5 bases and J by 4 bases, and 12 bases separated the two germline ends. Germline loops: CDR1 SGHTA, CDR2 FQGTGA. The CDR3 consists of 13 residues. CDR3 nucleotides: TGTGCCAGCAGCAGGGGTACAGGATACGAGCAGTACTTC. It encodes CASSRGTGYEQYF.

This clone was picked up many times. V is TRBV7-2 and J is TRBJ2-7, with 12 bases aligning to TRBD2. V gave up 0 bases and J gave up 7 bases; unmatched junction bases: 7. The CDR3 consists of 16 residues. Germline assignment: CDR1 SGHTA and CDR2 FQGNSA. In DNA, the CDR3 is TGTGCCAGCAGCTTAGCCTCTAGCGGGGGGGTTGGAGAGCAGTACTTC. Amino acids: CASSLASSGGVGEQYF.

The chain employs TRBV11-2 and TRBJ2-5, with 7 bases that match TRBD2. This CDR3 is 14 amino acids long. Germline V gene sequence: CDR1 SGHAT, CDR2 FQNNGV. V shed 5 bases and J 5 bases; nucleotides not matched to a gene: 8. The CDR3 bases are TGTGCCAGCAGCGTGTCTAGCGGAGGGGAGACCCAGTACTTC. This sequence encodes CASSVSSGGETQYF. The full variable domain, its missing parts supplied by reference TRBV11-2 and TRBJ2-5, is EAGVAQSPRYKIIEKRQSVAFWCNPISGHATLYWYQQILGQGPKLLIQFQNNGVVDDSQLPKDRFSAERLKGVDSTLKIQPAKLEDSAVYLCASSVSSGGETQYFGPGTRLLVL.

This CDR3 reads CAWSVFQGASSPLHF. The CDR3 DNA reads TGTGCCTGGAGTGTATTTCAGGGGGCGAGCTCACCCCTCCACTTT. The V gene is TRBV30, the J gene TRBJ1-6, with 8 nucleotides matching TRBD1. V was pared by 0 bases and J by 10 bases, with 8 bases of the junction left unmatched. The CDR3 is made up of 15 amino acids. CDR1 and CDR2 (germline): GTSNPN, SVGIG (reference sequence).

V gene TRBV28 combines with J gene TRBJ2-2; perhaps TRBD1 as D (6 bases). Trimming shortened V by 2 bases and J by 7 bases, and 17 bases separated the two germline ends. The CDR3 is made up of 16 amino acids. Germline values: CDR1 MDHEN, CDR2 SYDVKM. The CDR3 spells CASSLNQGLSYGELFF. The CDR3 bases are TGTGCCAGCAGTTTAAATCAGGGGTTGTCGTACGGGGAGCTGTTTTTT.

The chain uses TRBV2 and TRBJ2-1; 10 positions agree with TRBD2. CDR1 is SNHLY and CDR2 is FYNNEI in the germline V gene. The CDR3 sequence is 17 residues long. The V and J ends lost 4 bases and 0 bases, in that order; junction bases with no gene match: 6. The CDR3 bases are TGTGCCAGCAGTGCCAGCGGGGGGGCCAGCTCCTACAATGAGCAGTTCTTC. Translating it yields CASSASGGASSYNEQFF.

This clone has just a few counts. CDR3 bases: TGTGCCAGCAGCTCTAGGGGGACAGACACCTACGAGCAGTACTTC. It codes for CASSSRGTDTYEQYF. This sequence joins TRBV11-2 and TRBJ2-7, with 7 bases that match TRBD1. Looked up from germline, CDR1 is SGHAT and CDR2 is FQNNGV. Trimming at V came to 4 bases and at J to 2 bases, leaving 8 bases not matched to a gene. The CDR3 is 15 amino acids.

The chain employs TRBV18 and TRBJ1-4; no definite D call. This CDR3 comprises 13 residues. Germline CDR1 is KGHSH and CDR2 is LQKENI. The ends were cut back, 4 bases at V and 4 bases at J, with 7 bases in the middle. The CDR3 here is CASSLYGNEKLFF. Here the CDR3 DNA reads TGTGCCAGCTCACTGTACGGTAATGAAAAACTGTTTTTT.

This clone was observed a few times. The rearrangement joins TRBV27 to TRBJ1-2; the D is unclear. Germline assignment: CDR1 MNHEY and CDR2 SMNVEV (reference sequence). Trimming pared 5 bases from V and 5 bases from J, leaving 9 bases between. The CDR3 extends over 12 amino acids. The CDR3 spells CASSRVGYGYTF. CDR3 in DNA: TGTGCCAGCAGTCGAGTCGGTTATGGCTACACCTTC.

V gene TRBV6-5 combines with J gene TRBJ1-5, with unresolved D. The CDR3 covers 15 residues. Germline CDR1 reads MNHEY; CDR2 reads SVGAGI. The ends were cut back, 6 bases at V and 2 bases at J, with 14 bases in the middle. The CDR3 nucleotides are TGTGCCAGCAGACCCCAGAACGCTGGCAATCAGCCCCAGCATTTT. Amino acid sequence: CASRPQNAGNQPQHF.

The CDR3 coding sequence is TGCGCCAGCAGCTTGAGTCGGGACAGGGCCCCGATCTATGGCTACACCTTC. Translated, it gives CASSLSRDRAPIYGYTF. The chain employs TRBV5-1 and TRBJ1-2, with 9 bases matching TRBD1. This CDR3 is built from 17 residues. Germline assignment: CDR1 SGHRS and CDR2 YFSETQ. V lost 1 base to trimming and J lost 4 bases; unmatched junction nucleotides: 11.

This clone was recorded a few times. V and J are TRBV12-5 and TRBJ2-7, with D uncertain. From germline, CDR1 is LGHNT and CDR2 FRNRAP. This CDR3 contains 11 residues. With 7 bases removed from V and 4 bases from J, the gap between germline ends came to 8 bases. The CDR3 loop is CASAGLYEQYF. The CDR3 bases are TGTGCTAGTGCCGGGTTGTACGAGCAGTACTTC.

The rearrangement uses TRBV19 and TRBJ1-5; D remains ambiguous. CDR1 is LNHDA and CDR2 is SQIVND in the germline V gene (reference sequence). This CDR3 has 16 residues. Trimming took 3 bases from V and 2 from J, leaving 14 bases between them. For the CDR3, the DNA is TGTGCCAGTAGTATTAATTTCGGGGTCGGCAATCAGCCCCAGCATTTT. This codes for CASSINFGVGNQPQHF.

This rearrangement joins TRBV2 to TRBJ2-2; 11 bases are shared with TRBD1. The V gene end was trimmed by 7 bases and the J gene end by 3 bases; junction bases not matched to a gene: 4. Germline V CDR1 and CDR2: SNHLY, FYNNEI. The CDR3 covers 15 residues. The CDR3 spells CASTGDRGYTGELFF. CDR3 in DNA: TGTGCCAGCACCGGGGACAGGGGGTACACCGGGGAGCTGTTTTTT. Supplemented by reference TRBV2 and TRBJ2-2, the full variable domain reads EPEVTQTPSHQVTQMGQEVILRCVPISNHLYFYWYRQILGQKVEFLVSFYNNEISEKSEIFDDQFSVERPDGSNFTLKIRSTKLEDSAMYFCASTGDRGYTGELFFGEGSRLTVL.

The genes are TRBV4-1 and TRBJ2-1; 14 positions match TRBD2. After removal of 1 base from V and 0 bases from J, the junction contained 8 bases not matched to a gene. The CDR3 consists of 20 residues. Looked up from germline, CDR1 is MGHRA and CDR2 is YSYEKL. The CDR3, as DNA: TGCGCCAGCAGCCAAGGGGAGGGACTAGCGGGGGTCAGCTCCTACAATGAGCAGTTCTTC. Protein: CASSQGEGLAGVSSYNEQFF.

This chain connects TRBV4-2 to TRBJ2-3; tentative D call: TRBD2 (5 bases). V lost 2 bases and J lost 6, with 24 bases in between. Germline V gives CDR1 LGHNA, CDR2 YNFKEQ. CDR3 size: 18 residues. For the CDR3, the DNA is TGTGCCAGCAGCCAATTCGCCGAGGGCCTTAGTTTGTCCGATACGCAGTATTTT. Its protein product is CASSQFAEGLSLSDTQYF.

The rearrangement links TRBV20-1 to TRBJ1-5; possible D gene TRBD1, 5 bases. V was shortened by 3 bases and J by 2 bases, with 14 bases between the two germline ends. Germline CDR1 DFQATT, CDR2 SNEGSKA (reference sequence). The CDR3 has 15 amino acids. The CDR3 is CSASAQGGRNQPQHF. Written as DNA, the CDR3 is TGCAGTGCTAGTGCTCAGGGAGGCCGCAATCAGCCCCAGCATTTT.

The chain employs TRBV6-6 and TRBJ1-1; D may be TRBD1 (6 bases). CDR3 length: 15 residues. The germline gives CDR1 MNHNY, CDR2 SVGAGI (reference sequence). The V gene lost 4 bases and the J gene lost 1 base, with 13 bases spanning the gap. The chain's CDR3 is CASSSTGRGNTEAFF. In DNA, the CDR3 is TGTGCCAGCAGTTCGACAGGTAGGGGGAACACTGAAGCTTTCTTT.

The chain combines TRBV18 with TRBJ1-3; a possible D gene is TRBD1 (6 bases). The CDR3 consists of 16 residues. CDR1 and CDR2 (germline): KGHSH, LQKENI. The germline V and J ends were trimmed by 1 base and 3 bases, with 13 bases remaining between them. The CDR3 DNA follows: TGTGCCAGCTCACCACAGCGGGGGGCGCGTGGAAACACCATATATTTT. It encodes CASSPQRGARGNTIYF.

The CDR3 sequence: CASRGQGAITEAFF. The CDR3 DNA reads as TGTGCCAGTAGGGGACAGGGGGCCATTACTGAAGCTTTCTTT. The genes are TRBV19 and TRBJ1-1; 12 positions agree with TRBD1. V lost 6 bases and J lost 5; bases outside the gene matches: 4. Germline V lookup: CDR1 LNHDA, CDR2 SQIVND (reference sequence). The CDR3 extends over 14 amino acids.

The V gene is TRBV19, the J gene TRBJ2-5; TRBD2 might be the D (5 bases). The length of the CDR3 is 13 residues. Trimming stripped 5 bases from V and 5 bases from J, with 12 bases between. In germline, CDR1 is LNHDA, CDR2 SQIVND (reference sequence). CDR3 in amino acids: CASSLDFWETQYF. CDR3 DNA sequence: TGTGCCAGTAGTTTGGACTTTTGGGAGACCCAGTACTTC. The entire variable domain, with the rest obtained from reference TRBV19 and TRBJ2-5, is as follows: DGGITQSPKYLFRKEGQNVTLSCEQNLNHDAMYWYRQDPGQGLRLIYYSQIVNDFQKGDIAEGYSVSREKKESFPLTVTSAQKNPTAFYLCASSLDFWETQYFGPGTRLLVL.

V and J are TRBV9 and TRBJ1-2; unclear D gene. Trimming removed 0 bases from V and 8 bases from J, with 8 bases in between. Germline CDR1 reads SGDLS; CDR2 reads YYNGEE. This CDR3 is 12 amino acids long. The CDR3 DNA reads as TGTGCCAGCAGCGTAGTGCGAGGAGGCTACACCTTC. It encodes CASSVVRGGYTF.

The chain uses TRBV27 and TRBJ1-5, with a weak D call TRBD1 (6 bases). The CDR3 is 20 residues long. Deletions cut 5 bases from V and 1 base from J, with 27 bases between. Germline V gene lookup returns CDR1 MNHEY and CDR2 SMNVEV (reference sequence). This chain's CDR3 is CASSIKGSYGGGLSNQPQHF. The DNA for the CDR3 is TGTGCCAGCAGTATCAAGGGGAGCTATGGGGGGGGCTTGAGCAATCAGCCCCAGCATTTT.

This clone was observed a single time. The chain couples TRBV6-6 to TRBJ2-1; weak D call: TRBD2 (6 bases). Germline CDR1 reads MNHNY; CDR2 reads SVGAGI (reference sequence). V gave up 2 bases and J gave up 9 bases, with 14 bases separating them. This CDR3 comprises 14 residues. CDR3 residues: CASSYTRTEGEQFF. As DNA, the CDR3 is TGTGCCAGCAGTTACACACGGACGGAGGGTGAGCAGTTCTTC.